The clone carrying this TCR beta chain was counted only a few times. Its specificity is unknown. This record comes from a study of cytomegalovirus exposure and HLA in healthy donors. Whole-study findings and limits: Researchers reported from a later analysis that most CMV-associated TCR beta chains appeared HLA-restricted. Donors were assumed by presence/absence analyses to have roughly uniform sequencing depth.

V lost 6 bases to trimming and J lost 7 bases; unmatched junction nucleotides: 6. This CDR3 comprises 13 residues. CDR1 is MNHNS and CDR2 is SASEGT in the germline V gene. A multiplex PCR was run with 60 Vbeta primers and 13 Jbeta primers. The authors' processing: There were about 88 million unique TCR beta chains by a later count, and approximately 10 million of them were shared. Libraries were prepared by immunoSEQ multiplex PCR; TCRdb keeps only in-frame clonotypes and omits some of them. For V, J and clone size, that table is used; D and trimming come from the DNA. The sample lists tens of thousands of clones; about 60% were seen once.

Source material: PBMCs. This sequence originates from a man over 45 in good health and CMV-seropositive. The chain joins TRBV6-1 to TRBJ1-5, with 7 positions matching TRBD1. In DNA, the CDR3 is TGTGCCAGCAGAGGGGACAGTCACCAGCCCCAGCATTTT. Amino acid sequence: CASRGDSHQPQHF.